These 31 T cell receptor beta chains were all obtained from the same sample, sequenced in a study of cytomegalovirus exposure and HLA in healthy donors. A multiplex PCR was run with 60 Vbeta primers and 13 Jbeta primers. Sequencing was performed with immunoSEQ multiplex PCR; in TCRdb, only in-frame clones are kept and a portion is missing. The table includes some 120,000 clones, 77% detected once. The sequenced sample was PBMCs. The source is a woman between 35 and 50 years old in good health and CMV-seropositive.

The chain has TRBV10-3 and TRBJ2-7; 7 nucleotides agree with TRBD1. Germline assignment: CDR1 ENHRY and CDR2 SYGVKD. The CDR3 runs to 13 residues. Trimming took 10 bases from V and 6 from J; bases not matched to a gene: 12. CDR3 in amino acids: CATQRGPGGEQYF. The CDR3 DNA sequence: TGTGCCACACAACGAGGGCCAGGGGGCGAGCAGTACTTC.

The chain recombines TRBV2 with TRBJ2-2; 7 nucleotides agree with TRBD2. V lost 6 bases, J lost 0 bases, and 16 bases stayed unmatched. This CDR3 spans 19 amino acids. Germline assignment: CDR1 SNHLY and CDR2 FYNNEI. CDR3 region: CASSKGLAEPHTNTGELFF. CDR3 bases: TGTGCCAGCAGCAAGGGTCTAGCGGAGCCCCATACGAACACCGGGGAGCTGTTTTTT.

Here the CDR3 DNA reads TGCGCCAGCAGCCCACAGGGATCCGGGGCCAACGTCCTGACTTTC. Translating gives CASSPQGSGANVLTF. The gene calls are TRBV5-1 and TRBJ2-6; weak D call: TRBD1 (6 bases). There are 15 residues in the CDR3. Trimming removed 4 bases at V and 4 bases at J, with 12 bases between. Germline CDR1 and CDR2: SGHRS and YFSETQ.

V usage is TRBV5-1 and J usage is TRBJ2-5; D not resolved. Deletions cut 0 bases from V and 4 bases from J, with 7 bases between. CDR1 and CDR2 (germline): SGHRS, YFSETQ. This CDR3 is 13 amino acids long. CDR3 coding DNA: TGCGCCAGCAGCTTGGACCTATTAGAGACCCAGTACTTC. The encoded protein is CASSLDLLETQYF. Combining the CDR3 with reference TRBV5-1 and TRBJ2-5 gives the whole variable domain KAGVTQTPRYLIKTRGQQVTLSCSPISGHRSVSWYQQTPGQGLQFLFEYFSETQRNKGNFPGRFSGRQFSNSRSEMNVSTLELGDSALYLCASSLDLLETQYFGPGTRLLVL.

The chain uses TRBV2 and TRBJ2-1; the D gene is possibly TRBD2 (5 bases). In germline, CDR1 is SNHLY, CDR2 FYNNEI. The CDR3 is 14 residues long. V lost 7 bases, J lost 4 bases, and 14 bases lay in between. The CDR3 DNA follows: TGTGCCAGCACCACGGGGTCTGAGTACAATGAGCAGTTCTTC. Amino acids: CASTTGSEYNEQFF.

This clone was counted a few times. In the same sample, other DNA sequences code for this CDR3. The gene calls are TRBV6-5 and TRBJ1-1, with D possibly TRBD1 on 5 matching bases. The CDR3 runs to 12 residues. The V gene lost 5 bases and the J gene lost 4 bases, with 8 bases spanning the gap. Germline V gene sequence: CDR1 MNHEY, CDR2 SVGAGI. The CDR3 region is CASSRGGTEAFF. The CDR3 DNA sequence: TGTGCCAGCAGTCGGGGGGGCACTGAAGCTTTCTTT.

In this sample, this clone turned up a few times. This chain links TRBV19 with TRBJ2-1; TRBD2 aligns across 10 bases. The ends lost 6 bases at V and 10 bases at J; junction bases unmatched: 9. This CDR3 is 14 amino acids long. CDR1 and CDR2 from the germline V gene are LNHDA and SQIVND (reference sequence). CDR3: CASSLLAGRGEQFF. In DNA form, the CDR3 reads TGTGCCAGTAGCTTACTAGCGGGAAGAGGAGAGCAGTTCTTC.

CDR3 region: CASSAPDKPGKAFF. CDR3 in DNA: TGCGCCAGCAGTGCTCCTGATAAGCCCGGTAAAGCTTTCTTT. The chain is built from TRBV10-1 and TRBJ1-1, with D uncertain. The germline V gene encodes CDR1 WNHNN and CDR2 SYGVQD (reference sequence). The CDR3 consists of 14 residues. V lost 4 bases and J 9 bases, leaving 18 bases between the germline ends.

The V gene is TRBV5-6, the J gene TRBJ1-1; D is unresolved. The CDR3 runs 14 residues. The germline V and J ends were trimmed by 0 bases and 10 bases, with 16 bases remaining between them. The germline CDR1 and CDR2 sequences are SGHDT and YYEEEE. Written as DNA, the CDR3 is TGTGCCAGCAGCTTGGCGGTCCGGGAAAGTGGAGCTTTCTTT. Its protein is CASSLAVRESGAFF.

This clone was seen only once. V usage is TRBV2 and J usage is TRBJ1-2; D may be TRBD1 (5 bases). CDR1 and CDR2 (germline): SNHLY, FYNNEI. V gave up 5 bases and J gave up 6 bases, with 13 bases separating them. The CDR3 totals 13 residues. The CDR3 DNA sequence: TGTGCCAGCAGTTGGGACTCCAGGAATGGCTACACCTTC. Translating it yields CASSWDSRNGYTF.

The rearrangement joins TRBV28 to TRBJ2-7; 11 bases line up with TRBD2. Trimming took 5 bases from V and 3 from J; bases not matched to a gene: 9. Per the germline V gene, CDR1 is MDHEN and CDR2 is SYDVKM. The CDR3 has 16 residues. CDR3 region: CASSRLTSGINYEQYF. In DNA, the CDR3 is TGTGCCAGCAGTCGACTGACTAGCGGGATAAACTACGAGCAGTACTTC.

The rearrangement joins TRBV29-1 to TRBJ1-1; no clear D gene. The CDR3 spans 14 residues. V gave up 5 bases and J gave up 1 base, with 14 bases separating them. Per germline, CDR1 SQVTM and CDR2 ANQGSEA. The CDR3 coding sequence is TGCAGCGTTAGTTTTTCTAGAGGGAACACTGAAGCTTTCTTT. Its protein product is CSVSFSRGNTEAFF. The whole variable domain, filled in from reference TRBV29-1 and TRBJ1-1, reads SAVISQKPSRDICQRGTSLTIQCQVDSQVTMMFWYRQQPGQSLTLIATANQGSEATYESGFVIDKFPISRPNLTFSTLTVSNMSPEDSSIYLCSVSFSRGNTEAFFGQGTRLTVV.

The chain couples TRBV7-3 to TRBJ2-5; 8 nucleotides match TRBD2. J gave up 11 bases and V 5 bases, and 16 bases lay outside the gene matches. CDR1 and CDR2 (germline): SGHTA, FQGTGA. The CDR3 loop spans 15 amino acids. For the CDR3, the DNA is TGTGCCAGCAGCCCCCTCGGGGCGGGAGCGGGGGAGCAGTACTTC. It is translated as CASSPLGAGAGEQYF.

The chain recombines TRBV5-1 with TRBJ1-6; no clear D. This CDR3 spans 16 amino acids. From germline, CDR1 is SGHRS and CDR2 YFSETQ. The V end lost 4 bases, the J end lost 6 bases, and 17 bases lay between the germline ends. The CDR3: CASSPIHAGGNSPLHF. For the CDR3, the DNA is TGCGCCAGCAGCCCCATCCATGCGGGAGGTAATTCACCCCTCCACTTT.

The chain joins TRBV7-2 to TRBJ1-1; D not certain. Germline-derived CDR1 and CDR2 are SGHTA and FQGNSA. CDR3 length: 13 residues. Trimming left V 6 bases short and J 1 base short, with 9 bases between. The CDR3 bases are TGTGCCAGCAGGTTACGAGGGAACACTGAAGCTTTCTTT. Translation gives CASRLRGNTEAFF.

The rearrangement uses TRBV29-1 and TRBJ2-7; 10 nucleotides match TRBD2. Germline CDR1 is SQVTM and CDR2 is ANQGSEA. The CDR3 extends over 13 amino acids. The junction had 5 bases not matched to a gene; V was cut back by 7 bases and J by 2 bases. CDR3 protein: CSATTSGAYEQYF. Here the CDR3 DNA reads TGCAGCGCTACAACTAGCGGGGCCTACGAGCAGTACTTC.

This chain links TRBV5-1 with TRBJ2-3, with D perhaps TRBD2 (6 bases). Germline V lookup: CDR1 SGHRS, CDR2 YFSETQ. The CDR3 sequence is 16 residues long. The ends were cut back, 2 bases at V and 2 bases at J, with 15 bases in the middle. The CDR3 DNA reads as TGCGCCAGCAGCTTAACCCCTAGCGAGAACACAGATACGCAGTATTTT. Translated, it gives CASSLTPSENTDTQYF.

CDR3 protein: CASIGTGGTDTQYF. The DNA for the CDR3 is TGTGCCAGCATCGGGACCGGAGGGACAGATACGCAGTATTTT. This chain joins TRBV2 and TRBJ2-3, with D maybe TRBD2 (6 bases). The germline V and J ends were trimmed by 7 bases and 3 bases, with 14 bases remaining between them. From germline, CDR1 is SNHLY and CDR2 FYNNEI. CDR3 length equals 14 residues.

This clone was counted a few times. The V and J genes are TRBV10-2 and TRBJ1-2; D not certain. Trimming cost V 0 bases and J 4 bases, with 12 bases left between them. Germline-derived CDR1 and CDR2 are WSHSY and SAAADI. CDR3 length equals 15 residues. The CDR3 DNA reads as TGCGCCAGCAGTGAGTCAGATTCGGGGAGCTATGGCTACACCTTC. This sequence encodes CASSESDSGSYGYTF.

The chain uses TRBV9 and TRBJ1-1, with D perhaps TRBD1 (6 bases). CDR1 and CDR2 from the germline V gene are SGDLS and YYNGEE. The V end lost 4 bases, the J end lost 4 bases, and 14 bases lay between the germline ends. This CDR3 is built from 14 residues. The CDR3 sequence is CASSLGHSFTEAFF. CDR3 nucleotide sequence: TGTGCCAGCAGCTTGGGACACTCATTCACTGAAGCTTTCTTT.

The chain uses TRBV5-1 and TRBJ2-5, with a tentative D call TRBD2 (5 bases). This CDR3 is built from 14 residues. Germline V CDR1 and CDR2: SGHRS, YFSETQ. Between the trimmed V and J ends, which lost 2 bases and 1 base, there was a span of 9 bases. The CDR3 DNA is TGCGCCAGCAGCTTAACTACTAGCCAAGAGACCCAGTACTTC. Protein product: CASSLTTSQETQYF.

The V and J genes are TRBV5-1 and TRBJ2-5; 10 positions match TRBD1. The germline V gene encodes CDR1 SGHRS and CDR2 YFSETQ. This CDR3 has 14 residues. The V segment lost 7 bases and the J segment 5 bases; nucleotides outside the gene matches: 8. CDR3 bases: TGCGCCAGCGGGGGACAGGGGAATCGGGAGACCCAGTACTTC. Protein sequence: CASGGQGNRETQYF.

V is TRBV5-1 and J is TRBJ2-5, with D unclear. The CDR3 consists of 11 residues. V dropped 5 bases and J dropped 3 bases, with 5 bases sitting between them. Germline loops: CDR1 SGHRS, CDR2 YFSETQ. The chain's CDR3 is CASRQKETQYF. The CDR3 DNA sequence: TGCGCCAGCAGACAAAAAGAGACCCAGTACTTC.

The chain has TRBV4-1 and TRBJ2-7; no clear D gene. Germline-derived CDR1 and CDR2 are MGHRA and YSYEKL. V lost 0 bases, J lost 2 bases, and 11 bases lay in between. This CDR3 has 15 residues. CDR3 sequence reads: CASSQERRPAYEQYF. CDR3 bases: TGCGCCAGCAGCCAAGAACGCAGGCCAGCCTACGAGCAGTACTTC.

The genes are TRBV27 and TRBJ2-7; tentatively, D is TRBD1 (5 bases). V was cut by 6 bases and J by 6 bases, with 18 bases left in between. The germline CDR1 and CDR2 sequences are MNHEY and SMNVEV (reference sequence). The CDR3 contains 14 residues. Written as DNA, the CDR3 is TGTGCCAGCAGGATACAGGTTACACCCCCCGAGCAGTACTTC. It is translated as CASRIQVTPPEQYF.

This clone appeared a few times. The rearrangement links TRBV6-1 to TRBJ2-7; TRBD1 aligns across 8 bases. The V gene's germline CDR1 is MNHNS and CDR2 SASEGT. The CDR3 contains 15 residues. The V and J ends lost 11 bases and 2 bases, in that order; junction bases with no gene match: 14. The CDR3 loop is CAGKRETGVTYEQYF. The CDR3 DNA reads as TGTGCCGGGAAGAGGGAGACAGGGGTAACCTACGAGCAGTACTTC.

The chain has TRBV6-1 and TRBJ1-5; D is unresolved. CDR3 length: 14 amino acids. Trimming pared 3 bases from V and 6 bases from J, leaving 12 bases between. CDR1 and CDR2 (germline): MNHNS, SASEGT. CDR3 in amino acids: CASSDMGYSQPQHF. In nucleotides, the CDR3 is TGTGCCAGCAGTGATATGGGTTACAGTCAGCCCCAGCATTTT.

The gene calls are TRBV28 and TRBJ1-1; D is unresolved. The germline V gene has CDR1 MDHEN and CDR2 SYDVKM. The CDR3 has 15 amino acids. Trimming stripped 5 bases from V and 1 base from J, with 14 bases between. The CDR3 sequence: CASSRAGNSNTEAFF. CDR3 sequence (DNA): TGTGCCAGCAGTCGGGCGGGAAATTCGAACACTGAAGCTTTCTTT.

The V and J genes are TRBV19 and TRBJ2-1; D is undetermined. The CDR3 loop spans 11 amino acids. Trimming stripped 6 bases from V and 4 bases from J, with 4 bases between. Germline assignment: CDR1 LNHDA and CDR2 SQIVND (reference sequence). The CDR3 region has the DNA TGTGCCAGTAGGACTTACAATGAGCAGTTCTTC. This translates into CASRTYNEQFF.

This clone was detected once. The chain has TRBV5-8 and TRBJ1-3; possible D gene TRBD1, 5 bases. CDR1 is SGHTS, CDR2 YDEGEE, per germline. The length of the CDR3 is 13 residues. The ends were cut back, 0 bases at V and 7 bases at J, with 8 bases in the middle. In nucleotides, the CDR3 is TGTGCCAGCAGCTTGGCCAGGGTCAACACCATATATTTT. Translation gives CASSLARVNTIYF.

The chain employs TRBV29-1 and TRBJ2-7; TRBD1 aligns across 7 bases. Germline V gene data show CDR1 as SQVTM and CDR2 as ANQGSEA. Trimming removed 5 bases from V and 2 bases from J; junction bases left unmatched: 6. CDR3 size: 13 residues. The CDR3 bases are TGCAGCGTTCTCAGGGACAGTCCCTACGAGCAGTACTTC. It yields the protein CSVLRDSPYEQYF.